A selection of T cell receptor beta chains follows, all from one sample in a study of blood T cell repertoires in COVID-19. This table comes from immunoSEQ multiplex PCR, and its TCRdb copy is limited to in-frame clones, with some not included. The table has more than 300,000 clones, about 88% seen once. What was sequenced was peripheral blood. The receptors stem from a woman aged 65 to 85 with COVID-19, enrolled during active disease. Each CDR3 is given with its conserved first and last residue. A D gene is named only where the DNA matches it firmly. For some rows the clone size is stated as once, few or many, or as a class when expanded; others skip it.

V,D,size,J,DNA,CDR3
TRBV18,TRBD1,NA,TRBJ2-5,TGTGCCAGCTCACCAAACAGGGGGCCAGAGACCCAGTACTTC,CASSPNRGPETQYF
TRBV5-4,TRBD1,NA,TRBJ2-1,TGTGCCAGCAGCGGACAGGAATCGGATGAGCAGTTCTTC,CASSGQESDEQFF
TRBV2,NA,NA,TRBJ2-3,TGTGCCAGCACGGGAATGGATACGCAGTATTTT,CASTGMDTQYF
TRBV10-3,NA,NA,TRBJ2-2,TGTGCCATCAAGCCGATTAGCGGCGATACCGGGGAGCTGTTTTTT,CAIKPISGDTGELFF
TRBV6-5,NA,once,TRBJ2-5,TGTGCCAGCAGTTACGGAACAGCCCAAGAGACCCAGTACTTC,CASSYGTAQETQYF
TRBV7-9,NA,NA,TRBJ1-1,TGTGCCAGCAGCCTCGACAGTAACACTGAAGCTTTCTTT,CASSLDSNTEAFF
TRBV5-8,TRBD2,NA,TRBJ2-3,TGTGCCAGCAGCTTGGGGGGGGGAAGTCGAGACACAGATACGCAGTATTTT,CASSLGGGSRDTDTQYF
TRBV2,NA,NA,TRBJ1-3,TGTGCCAGCAGTCCTATAGACTCTGGAAACACCATATATTTT,CASSPIDSGNTIYF
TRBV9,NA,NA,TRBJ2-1,TGTGCCAGCAGCCCCGGCAGGGGTCTTTCCAATGAGCAGTTCTTC,CASSPGRGLSNEQFF
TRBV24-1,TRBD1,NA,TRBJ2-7,TGTGCCACCAGTGTCCACCTCCCGGGACAGGGGGCGAACGAGCAGTACTTC,CATSVHLPGQGANEQYF
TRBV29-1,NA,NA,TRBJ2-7,TGCAGCGTTGGAGGGGGCGAGCAGTACTTC,CSVGGGEQYF
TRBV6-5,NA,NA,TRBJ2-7,TGTGCCAGCACAGGGGCTTACGAGCAGTACTTC,CASTGAYEQYF
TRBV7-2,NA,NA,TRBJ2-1,TGTGCCAGCAGCCAGGGCCTTCCTAATGAGCAGTTCTTC,CASSQGLPNEQFF
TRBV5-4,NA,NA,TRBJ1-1,TGTGCCAGCAGCTTGGAATCCGGGAGAGCTTTCTTT,CASSLESGRAFF
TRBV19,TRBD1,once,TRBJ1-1,TGTGCCAGTAGTCCCCGGGACAGGGGTTCGATGAACACTGAAGCTTTCTTT,CASSPRDRGSMNTEAFF
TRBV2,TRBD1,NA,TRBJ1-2,TGTGCCAGCTCCTCAGGGACAGACTATGGCTACACCTTC,CASSSGTDYGYTF
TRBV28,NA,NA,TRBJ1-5,TGTGCCAGCAATCAGGTTAATAGCAATCAGCCCCAGCATTTT,CASNQVNSNQPQHF
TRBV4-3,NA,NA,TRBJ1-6,TGCGCCAGCAGCCAAGCCAGGGCTGATTCACCCCTCCACTTT,CASSQARADSPLHF
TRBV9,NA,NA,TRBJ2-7,TGTGCCAGCAGCGTAGGGTGGCAGGGCGAGTACTTC,CASSVGWQGEYF
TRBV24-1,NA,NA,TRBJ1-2,TGTGCCACCAGTGATGGTCAAAGGGACTTCGTCTTC,CATSDGQRDFVF
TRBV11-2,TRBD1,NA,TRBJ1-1,TGTGCCAGCAGCCCCCGGGACAGGGGCTACACTGAAGCTTTCTTT,CASSPRDRGYTEAFF
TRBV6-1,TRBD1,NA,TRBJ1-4,TGTGCCAGCAGTGATGGCCAGGGGGGAGGAGAAAAACTGTTTTTT,CASSDGQGGGEKLFF
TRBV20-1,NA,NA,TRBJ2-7,TGCAGTGCTCAGCCGGGGGACGAGCAGTACTTC,CSAQPGDEQYF
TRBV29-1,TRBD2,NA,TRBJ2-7,TGCAGCGTTGAAGCGGGAGGATACGAGCAGTACTTC,CSVEAGGYEQYF
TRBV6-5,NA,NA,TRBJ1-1,TGTGCCAGCAGTTACTCGACGGGGTCGGGCACTGAAGCTTTCTTT,CASSYSTGSGTEAFF
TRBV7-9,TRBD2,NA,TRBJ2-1,TGTGCCAGCAGCCCCCAGACTAGCGGGGGGGCCAATGAGCAGTTCTTC,CASSPQTSGGANEQFF
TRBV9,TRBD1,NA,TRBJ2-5,TGTGCCAGCAGCGTACCCGGGACAGTTGAGACCCAGTACTTC,CASSVPGTVETQYF
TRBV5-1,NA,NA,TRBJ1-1,TGCGCCAGCAGCTTGGGGACAGAAGCTTTCTTT,CASSLGTEAFF
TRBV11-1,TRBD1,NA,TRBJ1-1,TGTGCCAGCAGTTCCGGGACAGGGGGTTTCACTGAAGCTTTCTTT,CASSSGTGGFTEAFF
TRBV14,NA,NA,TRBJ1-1,TGTGCCAGCAGCCCCGACAGATTGATGAACACTGAAGCTTTCTTT,CASSPDRLMNTEAFF
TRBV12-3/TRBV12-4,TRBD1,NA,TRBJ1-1,TGTGCCAGCAGCATAGGGACAGCTAGAAAGGCTTTCTTT,CASSIGTARKAFF
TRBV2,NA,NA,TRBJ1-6,TGTGCCAGCAGCCCCAGACAGTACCTCCACTTT,CASSPRQYLHF
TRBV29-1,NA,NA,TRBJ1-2,TGCAGCGCAGTCGACAGAGCTAACTATGGCTACACCTTC,CSAVDRANYGYTF